The 26 T cell receptor beta chains reported below all come from one sample, sequenced in a study of cytomegalovirus exposure and HLA in healthy donors. The PCR had 60 Vbeta and 13 Jbeta primers. Some clones are missing from TCRdb's copy, which holds only in-frame ones; the method was immunoSEQ multiplex PCR. The repertoire holds more than 150,000 clones, 75% to 90% seen once, with 1.1% to 1.5% in the top ten. The specimen was PBMCs. The receptor set was obtained from a girl aged 10 to 17 in good health and CMV-seropositive.

The V and J genes are TRBV28 and TRBJ2-5; 10 bases are a match to TRBD1. The CDR3 loop spans 17 amino acids. After removal of 2 bases from V and 5 bases from J, the junction contained 11 bases not matched to a gene. Germline V CDR1 and CDR2: MDHEN, SYDVKM. This CDR3 is CASSLGRGQGPGETQYF. The CDR3 DNA reads as TGTGCCAGCAGTTTAGGTCGGGGACAGGGGCCGGGGGAGACCCAGTACTTC.

The V call is TRBV25-1, the J call TRBJ2-7; a weak D match, TRBD1 (5 bases). The V gene's germline CDR1 is MGHDK and CDR2 SYGVNS. The CDR3 has 14 residues. V gave up 1 base and J gave up 5 bases, with 12 bases separating them. The CDR3 DNA reads as TGTGCCAGCAGTGAATCCCCAGGGCGCGACGAGCAGTACTTC. This sequence encodes CASSESPGRDEQYF.

This chain uses TRBV15 with TRBJ1-4; 9 positions agree with TRBD1. This CDR3 has 14 amino acids. J lost 6 bases, V lost 4 bases, and 3 bases had no gene match. The germline V gene encodes CDR1 LNHNV and CDR2 YYDKDF (reference sequence). The CDR3 spells CATSTRTGDEKLFF. For the CDR3, the DNA is TGTGCCACCAGCACGAGGACAGGGGATGAAAAACTGTTTTTT. Full variable domain (remainder filled in from reference TRBV15 and TRBJ1-4): DAMVIQNPRYQVTQFGKPVTLSCSQTLNHNVMYWYQQKSSQAPKLLFHYYDKDFNNEADTPDNFQSRRPNTSFCFLDIRSPGLGDTAMYLCATSTRTGDEKLFFGSGTQLSVL.

A few counts support this clone. The V gene is TRBV6-5, the J gene TRBJ2-1, with TRBD2 matching over 10 bases. Trimming cost V 1 base and J 7 bases; bases outside gene matches: 4. The CDR3 is 15 residues long. CDR1 MNHEY and CDR2 SVGAGI come from the germline V gene. Written as DNA, the CDR3 is TGTGCCAGCAGTTACTGGACTAGCGGACTGAATGAGCAGTTCTTC. This codes for CASSYWTSGLNEQFF.

The chain employs TRBV19 and TRBJ2-2, with 10 bases that match TRBD2. The CDR3 has 19 residues. Germline V gene lookup returns CDR1 LNHDA and CDR2 SQIVND (reference sequence). Trimming removed 1 base from V and 6 bases from J; junction bases left unmatched: 14. This CDR3 is CASSIVLPVAGGASGELFF. The CDR3 bases are TGTGCCAGTAGTATAGTACTCCCAGTAGCGGGAGGAGCGTCCGGGGAGCTGTTTTTT.

This clone was seen only a few times. The chain is built from TRBV7-8 and TRBJ2-7; 8 bases line up with TRBD2. After removal of 5 bases from V and 0 bases from J, the junction contained 12 bases not matched to a gene. There are 17 residues in the CDR3. Germline CDR1 and CDR2: SGHVS and FQNEAQ. Written as DNA, the CDR3 is TGTGCCAGCAGCCACGACTATAGCGGGACAAGCTCCTACGAGCAGTACTTC. Encoded protein: CASSHDYSGTSSYEQYF.

The chain combines TRBV30 with TRBJ2-1; D remains ambiguous. There are 13 residues in the CDR3. V gave up 2 bases and J gave up 7 bases, with 12 bases separating them. Germline V gene sequence: CDR1 GTSNPN, CDR2 SVGIG (reference sequence). The DNA of the CDR3 is TGTGCCTGGAGTTCAGCCTTCGGGAATGAGCAGTTCTTC. It translates to CAWSSAFGNEQFF.

This rearrangement joins TRBV18 to TRBJ1-2; 8 positions match TRBD1. The length of the CDR3 is 15 residues. J lost 3 bases, V lost 4 bases, and 7 bases had no gene match. CDR1 is KGHSH, CDR2 LQKENI, per germline. The chain's CDR3 is CASSLWDRLDYGYTF. In DNA, the CDR3 is TGTGCCAGCTCACTTTGGGACAGGCTTGACTATGGCTACACCTTC.

This CDR3 is CASRDRGISEQYF. CDR3 coding DNA: TGTGCCAGCAGGGATCGGGGGATCTCCGAGCAGTACTTC. The rearrangement uses TRBV6-5 and TRBJ2-7; possibly TRBD2 for D (6 bases). The V end was cut by 6 bases, the J end by 6 bases, with 15 bases between. The CDR3 is 13 amino acids. Germline V CDR1 and CDR2: MNHEY, SVGAGI.

This chain connects TRBV5-4 to TRBJ2-5, with TRBD2 matching over 8 bases. The junction had 6 bases not matched to a gene; V was cut back by 0 bases and J by 2 bases. The CDR3 consists of 16 residues. Germline loops: CDR1 SGHNT, CDR2 YYREEE (reference sequence). CDR3 nucleotide sequence: TGTGCCAGCAGCTTGGAAAGCGGGAGAGCTCAAGAGACCCAGTACTTC. Its translation: CASSLESGRAQETQYF.

This clone was counted only a few times. In DNA, the CDR3 is TGTGCCAGCAGATACCGGGACAGCTACTCCTACGAGCAGTACTTC. It translates to CASRYRDSYSYEQYF. This chain joins TRBV6-5 and TRBJ2-7; 7 bases fit TRBD1. Unmatched junction bases numbered 8, after V lost 6 bases and J lost 0 bases. The CDR3 is 15 residues long. In germline, CDR1 is MNHEY, CDR2 SVGAGI.

The CDR3, as DNA: TGCGCCAGCAGCTCCTACGGGGAGGGGGACACCTACAATGAGCAGTTCTTC. This gives the protein CASSSYGEGDTYNEQFF. The V and J genes are TRBV5-1 and TRBJ2-1, with D possibly being TRBD2 (7 bases). There are 17 residues in the CDR3. V lost 3 bases to trimming and J lost 2 bases, with 18 bases between them. Per germline, CDR1 SGHRS and CDR2 YFSETQ.

The J gene is TRBJ1-2, the V gene TRBV7-3; D is undetermined. The V gene's germline CDR1 is SGHTA and CDR2 FQGTGA. The V end was cut by 3 bases, the J end by 4 bases, with 9 bases between. The CDR3 covers 13 residues. The CDR3 reads CASSFEGRYGYTF. DNA for the CDR3: TGTGCCAGCAGCTTTGAGGGCCGCTATGGCTACACCTTC.

The rearrangement joins TRBV6-5 to TRBJ2-7; unclear D gene. This CDR3 has 13 residues. Germline V lookup: CDR1 MNHEY, CDR2 SVGAGI. The ends were cut back, 2 bases at V and 5 bases at J, with 10 bases in the middle. CDR3 sequence: CASSYDSRNEQYF. The CDR3 coding sequence is TGTGCCAGCAGTTACGATAGCAGAAACGAGCAGTACTTC.

The rearrangement links TRBV6-5 to TRBJ1-1; 9 nucleotides match TRBD1. Germline-derived CDR1 and CDR2 are MNHEY and SVGAGI. Trimming took 4 bases from V and 5 from J; bases not matched to a gene: 5. The CDR3 is made up of 14 amino acids. Written as DNA, the CDR3 is TGTGCCAGCAGTTGGACCGGGACAGGGACTGAAGCTTTCTTT. This translates into CASSWTGTGTEAFF.

The chain joins TRBV27 to TRBJ2-3, with D tentatively TRBD2 (5 bases). The V and J ends lost 1 base and 0 bases respectively, with 5 bases between them. This CDR3 has 14 amino acids. Germline V gene lookup returns CDR1 MNHEY and CDR2 SMNVEV (reference sequence). In DNA form, the CDR3 reads TGTGCCAGCAGTTTATGGGAGAGCACAGATACGCAGTATTTT. This gives the protein CASSLWESTDTQYF.

CDR3 coding DNA: TGTGCCTGGAGTGTCTTTACCGGGACAGGGGATTCACCCCTCCACTTT. Protein product: CAWSVFTGTGDSPLHF. V usage is TRBV30 and J usage is TRBJ1-6; 10 bases align to TRBD1. The germline V gene has CDR1 GTSNPN and CDR2 SVGIG (reference sequence). The V and J ends lost 0 bases and 8 bases, in that order; junction bases with no gene match: 7. This CDR3 region has 16 residues.

The V and J genes are TRBV4-2 and TRBJ1-5, with a weak D call TRBD1 (5 bases). Germline V gene data show CDR1 as LGHNA and CDR2 as YNFKEQ. Trimming left V 1 base short and J 1 base short, with 14 bases between. This CDR3 has 17 residues. CDR3 loop: CASSQGDRGLSNQPQHF. CDR3 nucleotide sequence: TGTGCCAGCAGCCAAGGTGATAGGGGATTGAGCAATCAGCCCCAGCATTTT.

The V gene is TRBV2, the J gene TRBJ2-5; D remains unclear. V lost 4 bases and J 3 bases, leaving 9 bases between the germline ends. The CDR3 spans 13 residues. Germline values: CDR1 SNHLY, CDR2 FYNNEI. As DNA, the CDR3 is TGTGCCAGCAGTGTTCGGCAGGAAGAGACCCAGTACTTC. It codes for CASSVRQEETQYF.

The V and J genes are TRBV5-1 and TRBJ1-2, with 9 bases lining up with TRBD1. The ends lost 5 bases at V and 3 bases at J; junction bases unmatched: 8. Germline V gene data show CDR1 as SGHRS and CDR2 as YFSETQ. The CDR3 has 15 amino acids. This CDR3 reads CASRGLGQGYYGYTF. As DNA, the CDR3 is TGCGCCAGCAGAGGGCTGGGACAGGGATACTATGGCTACACCTTC.

The chain is built from TRBV7-8 and TRBJ1-2; 12 positions agree with TRBD1. V gave up 0 bases and J gave up 7 bases; unmatched junction bases: 6. CDR1 SGHVS and CDR2 FQNEAQ come from the germline V gene. This CDR3 spans 16 amino acids. The chain's CDR3 is CASSLAGTGGAGGYTF. DNA of the CDR3: TGTGCCAGCAGCTTAGCCGGGACAGGGGGCGCGGGTGGCTACACCTTC.

This clone was detected once. This chain uses TRBV4-2 with TRBJ1-2; no clear D gene. Germline V gene lookup returns CDR1 LGHNA and CDR2 YNFKEQ. The CDR3 is 12 amino acids. V lost 0 bases to trimming and J lost 8 bases, with 7 bases between them. CDR3 DNA: TGTGCCAGCAGCCAAGAGGGCGTCGGCTACACCTTC. The encoded protein is CASSQEGVGYTF.

The genes are TRBV6-5 and TRBJ2-5; D is possibly TRBD1 (6 bases). The CDR3 length is 14 residues. Germline V CDR1 and CDR2: MNHEY, SVGAGI. V was clipped by 7 bases and J by 2 bases, with 14 bases between them. DNA for the CDR3: TGTGCCAGCAAAAAGTACAGGGAACAAGAGACCCAGTACTTC. It encodes CASKKYREQETQYF.

The rearrangement links TRBV19 to TRBJ1-5, with a weak D call TRBD1 (5 bases). The germline V gene encodes CDR1 LNHDA and CDR2 SQIVND (reference sequence). The CDR3 is 14 residues long. V was pared by 7 bases and J by 6 bases, with 16 bases between. The CDR3 region has the DNA TGTGCCAGTAAAACTCCCAGGGTCGGTCAGCCCCAGCATTTT. Protein product: CASKTPRVGQPQHF.

The chain employs TRBV6-1 and TRBJ1-2; 11 nucleotides line up with TRBD1. Germline V gene sequence: CDR1 MNHNS, CDR2 SASEGT. The trim removed 7 bases at V and 1 base at J, leaving 5 bases unmatched. CDR3 size: 15 residues. The CDR3 region is CASNPGTGGNYGYTF. The CDR3 coding sequence is TGTGCCAGCAACCCAGGGACAGGGGGTAACTATGGCTACACCTTC.

The chain links TRBV27 to TRBJ2-5; 7 bases agree with TRBD1. The ends lost 0 bases at V and 4 bases at J; junction bases unmatched: 14. There are 18 residues in the CDR3. Germline CDR1 and CDR2: MNHEY and SMNVEV (reference sequence). The CDR3 loop reads CASSLSGIGGSRVETQYF. The CDR3 bases are TGTGCCAGCAGTTTATCCGGGATAGGGGGCTCGAGGGTAGAGACCCAGTACTTC.